These 3 T cell receptor beta chains came from one sample sequenced in a study of T-cell memory formation after mild COVID-19. In TCRdb, the 5' RACE reads were re-called with MiXCR into one record per CDR3 protein. The table records more than 450,000 distinct CDR3 sequences, approximately 18% of them present only once. The sequencing sample was made of PBMCs or a T cell subset sorted from them (not recorded which). These TCRs come from an adult woman who had mild COVID-19 (a few samples of this study predate the infection). Cell type and time point are not known.

The V call is TRBV4-2, the J call TRBJ2-5; possibly TRBD1 for D (6 bases). With 3 bases removed from V and 5 bases from J, the gap between germline ends came to 16 bases. From germline, CDR1 is LGHNA and CDR2 YNFKEQ. The CDR3 spans 15 residues. For the CDR3, the DNA is TGTGCCAGCAGCCACGGCCCAGGGGACGGGGAGACCCAGTACTTC. Amino acid sequence: CASSHGPGDGETQYF.

This chain links TRBV4-1 with TRBJ2-7; 7 bases agree with TRBD2. The CDR3 runs to 13 residues. Germline V gene sequence: CDR1 MGHRA, CDR2 YSYEKL. Trimming at V came to 8 bases and at J to 2 bases, leaving 6 bases not matched to a gene. CDR3 in DNA: TGCGCCAGCGGGGGGGGAGTCGCCTACGAGCAGTACTTC. Its protein is CASGGGVAYEQYF.

The V and J genes are TRBV7-6 and TRBJ1-3; no clear D gene. V gave up 8 bases and J gave up 0 bases, with 8 bases separating them. In germline, CDR1 is SGHVS, CDR2 FNYEAQ. The CDR3 is 13 residues long. The CDR3 sequence: CASRPPSGNTIYF. CDR3 nucleotides: TGTGCCAGCCGCCCCCCCTCTGGAAACACCATATATTTT.